The next 27 T cell receptor beta chains were all read from a single sample in a study of blood T cell repertoires in COVID-19. TCRdb's table, derived via immunoSEQ multiplex PCR, lists solely in-frame clones and lacks some. The sample records tens of thousands of clones, 84% being singletons. What was sequenced was peripheral blood. These receptors were collected from an older man with acute or convalescent COVID-19.

The genes are TRBV27 and TRBJ2-7; D might be TRBD2 (6 bases). Germline V lookup: CDR1 MNHEY, CDR2 SMNVEV (reference sequence). V lost 5 bases and J lost 3, with 14 bases in between. This CDR3 is 14 amino acids long. The CDR3 is CASSGRREGYEQYF. In nucleotides, the CDR3 is TGTGCCAGCAGTGGAAGGCGGGAAGGCTACGAGCAGTACTTC.

The CDR3 region is CASSLVGGSGTGELFF. CDR3 coding DNA: TGTGCCAGCAGCTTGGTGGGAGGTTCGGGCACCGGGGAGCTGTTTTTT. The chain links TRBV5-4 to TRBJ2-2; tentative D call: TRBD2 (6 bases). CDR3 length: 16 amino acids. V lost 0 bases and J 4 bases, leaving 13 bases between the germline ends. The V gene's germline CDR1 is SGHNT and CDR2 YYREEE (reference sequence). Filled out from reference TRBV5-4 and TRBJ2-2, the complete variable domain reads ETGVTQSPTHLIKTRGQQVTLRCSSQSGHNTVSWYQQALGQGPQFIFQYYREEENGRGNFPPRFSGLQFPNYSSELNVNALELDDSALYLCASSLVGGSGTGELFFGEGSRLTVL.

The chain is built from TRBV15 and TRBJ1-1, with D perhaps TRBD1 (5 bases). Germline CDR1 reads LNHNV; CDR2 reads YYDKDF (reference sequence). The CDR3 contains 13 residues. Trimming removed 4 bases at V and 13 bases at J, with 19 bases between. The CDR3 DNA follows: TGTGCCACCAGCACCTCAGGGTCGGTCGGGGGTTTCTTT. Its translation is CATSTSGSVGGFF.

V and J are TRBV6-2 or TRBV6-3 and TRBJ2-1; 8 nucleotides agree with TRBD1. Losses at the gene ends were 2 bases for V and 7 bases for J; bases not matched to a gene: 7. This CDR3 contains 15 residues. Germline-derived CDR1 and CDR2 are MNHEY and SVGEGT. CDR3 sequence: CASSYEQGARNEQFF. In nucleotides, the CDR3 is TGTGCCAGCAGTTACGAGCAGGGGGCGCGTAATGAGCAGTTCTTC.

CDR3 region: CASSLARTGASNGYTF. CDR3 bases: TGCGCCAGCAGCTTGGCCCGGACAGGGGCGTCCAATGGCTACACCTTC. The chain couples TRBV5-1 to TRBJ1-2; TRBD1 agrees at 9 bases. In germline, CDR1 is SGHRS, CDR2 YFSETQ. This CDR3 has 16 amino acids. After removal of 0 bases from V and 6 bases from J, the junction contained 9 bases not matched to a gene.

This chain uses TRBV10-3 with TRBJ2-1; tentative D call: TRBD2 (5 bases). There are 13 residues in the CDR3. The V and J ends lost 10 bases and 8 bases respectively, with 18 bases between them. From germline, CDR1 is ENHRY and CDR2 SYGVKD. DNA for the CDR3: TGTGCCACCTCCCTCAGGCTAGCAGATGAGCAGTTCTTC. Protein product: CATSLRLADEQFF.

The CDR3 loop reads CASSLEVGGGGSSEQFF. The CDR3 bases are TGTGCCAGCAGTTTAGAGGTCGGCGGGGGAGGAAGCAGTGAGCAGTTCTTC. The chain carries TRBV28 and TRBJ2-1; 7 bases map to TRBD2. Germline V gene lookup returns CDR1 MDHEN and CDR2 SYDVKM. The J segment lost 9 bases and the V segment lost 2 bases, leaving 16 bases of the junction unmatched. CDR3 length: 17 amino acids.

The chain is built from TRBV2 and TRBJ1-6, with 9 bases lining up with TRBD1. The V segment lost 6 bases and the J segment 4 bases; nucleotides outside the gene matches: 1. The CDR3 spans 14 residues. Germline CDR1 reads SNHLY; CDR2 reads FYNNEI. In DNA, the CDR3 is TGTGCCAGCAGAGGACAGGGGTATAATTCACCCCTCCACTTT. This translates into CASRGQGYNSPLHF.

This chain uses TRBV3-1 (or the pseudogene TRBV3-2) with TRBJ2-7; D possibly corresponds to TRBD2 (6 bases). From germline, CDR1 is LGHDT and CDR2 YNNKEL (reference sequence). V shed 0 bases and J shed 10 bases, with 10 bases lying between them. This CDR3 has 12 amino acids. CDR3 protein: CASSQERRAQYF. CDR3 DNA: TGTGCCAGCAGCCAAGAACGGAGGGCCCAGTACTTC.

This chain uses TRBV19 with TRBJ2-1; TRBD2 is a possible D gene (7 bases). This CDR3 comprises 16 residues. With 1 base removed from V and 7 bases from J, the gap between germline ends came to 17 bases. From germline, CDR1 is LNHDA and CDR2 SQIVND (reference sequence). The CDR3 DNA reads TGTGCCAGTAGTATAGGGGGGCGCGGGAGAAGAAATGAGCAGTTCTTC. It yields the protein CASSIGGRGRRNEQFF.

This chain joins TRBV11-2 and TRBJ1-6; D perhaps matches TRBD1 (6 bases). This CDR3 comprises 14 residues. Deletions cut 5 bases from V and 9 bases from J, with 14 bases between. Germline values: CDR1 SGHAT, CDR2 FQNNGV. CDR3 DNA: TGTGCCAGCAGCGCGGACAGAGGTGGTTCACCCCTCCACTTT. The encoded protein is CASSADRGGSPLHF.

The rearrangement joins TRBV3-1 (or the pseudogene TRBV3-2) to TRBJ2-7, with 10 bases aligning to TRBD2. Trimming at V came to 4 bases and at J to 2 bases, leaving 5 bases not matched to a gene. This CDR3 is 15 amino acids long. CDR1 is LGHDT and CDR2 is YNNKEL in the germline V gene (reference sequence). Here the CDR3 DNA reads TGTGCCAGCAGCCCCGCACTAGCGGGGACCTACGAGCAGTACTTC. Amino acid sequence: CASSPALAGTYEQYF.

V usage is TRBV12-3 or TRBV12-4 and J usage is TRBJ2-3; TRBD2 matches 8 bases. J was trimmed by 4 bases and V by 5 bases; bases with no gene match: 2. This CDR3 has 13 amino acids. CDR3 in DNA: TGTGCCAGCAGTACCGGGAGGGCAGATACGCAGTATTTT. Its protein is CASSTGRADTQYF.

This rearrangement joins TRBV3-1 (or the pseudogene TRBV3-2) to TRBJ2-3; 7 bases agree with TRBD1. The germline gives CDR1 LGHDT, CDR2 YNNKEL (reference sequence). CDR3 length: 15 amino acids. The trim removed 1 base at V and 5 bases at J, leaving 6 bases unmatched. CDR3 in DNA: TGTGCCAGCAGCCAAGCCTGGGCAGGGGGAGATACGCAGTATTTT. It translates to CASSQAWAGGDTQYF.

The chain uses TRBV2 and TRBJ1-4; D is unresolved. The CDR3 contains 13 residues. From germline, CDR1 is SNHLY and CDR2 FYNNEI. V was pared by 6 bases and J by 7 bases, with 12 bases between. CDR3 sequence reads: CASSREGGEKLFF. The CDR3 DNA follows: TGTGCCAGCAGCCGTGAGGGAGGTGAAAAACTGTTTTTT.

The gene calls are TRBV29-1 and TRBJ1-4, with a tentative D call TRBD1 (6 bases). V lost 1 base, J lost 8 bases, and 17 bases lay in between. The germline gives CDR1 SQVTM, CDR2 ANQGSEA. There are 15 residues in the CDR3. CDR3 amino acids: CSVEGAWEQGEKLFF. The DNA of the CDR3 is TGCAGCGTTGAAGGGGCCTGGGAGCAGGGGGAAAAACTGTTTTTT.

The CDR3 spells CASSPGQGIPDTQYF. The CDR3 nucleotides read TGTGCCAGCAGCCCGGGACAGGGAATACCAGATACGCAGTATTTT. The chain employs TRBV5-5 and TRBJ2-3; 9 positions agree with TRBD1. The germline gives CDR1 SGHKS, CDR2 YYEKEE (reference sequence). Losses at the gene ends were 4 bases for V and 4 bases for J; bases not matched to a gene: 7. CDR3 length: 15 residues. The full variable domain, rest sourced from reference TRBV5-5 and TRBJ2-3, is DAGVTQSPTHLIKTRGQQVTLRCSPISGHKSVSWYQQVLGQGPQFIFQYYEKEERGRGNFPDRFSARQFPNYSSELNVNALLLGDSALYLCASSPGQGIPDTQYFGPGTRLTVL.

The V and J genes are TRBV28 and TRBJ1-2, with 7 positions matching TRBD1. The CDR3 runs to 14 residues. Trimming at V came to 5 bases and at J to 4 bases, leaving 7 bases not matched to a gene. CDR1 and CDR2 (germline): MDHEN, SYDVKM. Written as DNA, the CDR3 is TGTGCCAGCAGTGGTTTACAGGGGAGCTATGGCTACACCTTC. Encoded protein: CASSGLQGSYGYTF.

V gene TRBV5-1 combines with J gene TRBJ1-3, with 8 bases identical to TRBD1. Trimming took 0 bases from V and 4 from J; bases not matched to a gene: 6. The CDR3 sequence is 16 residues long. Per germline, CDR1 SGHRS and CDR2 YFSETQ. CDR3 nucleotides: TGCGCCAGCAGCTTGGCCGGGGGACAGGCAGGAAACACCATATATTTT. Its translation is CASSLAGGQAGNTIYF.

This chain joins TRBV11-2 and TRBJ2-7; TRBD1 matches 9 bases. This CDR3 is built from 13 residues. Germline CDR1 SGHAT, CDR2 FQNNGV. V gave up 4 bases and J gave up 10 bases; unmatched junction bases: 8. The CDR3 here is CASSSGETGGQYF. CDR3 bases: TGTGCCAGCAGCTCTGGGGAGACAGGGGGACAGTACTTC.

The chain recombines TRBV7-9 with TRBJ2-7, with 12 bases aligning to TRBD1. The CDR3 extends over 13 amino acids. The V segment lost 8 bases and the J segment 5 bases; nucleotides outside the gene matches: 4. CDR1 and CDR2 from the germline V gene are SEHNR and FQNEAQ (reference sequence). The DNA of the CDR3 is TGTGCCAGCCGGGGACAGGGGGCGGACGAGCAGTACTTC. The encoded protein is CASRGQGADEQYF. Together with reference TRBV7-9 and TRBJ2-7, the CDR3 gives the full variable domain: DTGVSQNPRHKITKRGQNVTFRCDPISEHNRLYWYRQTLGQGPEFLTYFQNEAQLEKSRLLSDRFSAERPKGSFSTLEIQRTEQGDSAMYLCASRGQGADEQYFGPGTRLTVT.

The V call is TRBV27, the J call TRBJ1-2; 8 nucleotides agree with TRBD1. The V gene end was trimmed by 4 bases and the J gene end by 1 base; junction bases not matched to a gene: 8. Germline CDR1 reads MNHEY; CDR2 reads SMNVEV (reference sequence). The length of the CDR3 is 16 residues. The CDR3 DNA sequence: TGTGCCAGCAGTTCACCCGGACAGGGAGGTAACTATGGCTACACCTTC. Amino acid sequence: CASSSPGQGGNYGYTF.

J is TRBJ1-2 and V is TRBV18; D unresolved. CDR3 length equals 12 residues. Per germline, CDR1 KGHSH and CDR2 LQKENI. Trimming pared 5 bases from V and 6 bases from J, leaving 10 bases between. The CDR3 nucleotides read TGTGCCAGCTCAACCGAGGGTCATGGCTACACCTTC. Its translation is CASSTEGHGYTF.

The CDR3 DNA sequence: TGTGCCAGCAGCGTCGGGACAGCCTATGGCTACACCTTC. It encodes CASSVGTAYGYTF. The rearrangement joins TRBV9 to TRBJ1-2; TRBD1 aligns across 7 bases. CDR3 length equals 13 residues. Germline V CDR1 and CDR2: SGDLS, YYNGEE. Trimming removed 2 bases from V and 4 bases from J; junction bases left unmatched: 2.

CDR3 nucleotides: TGTGCCAGCACCTTCGACTTGAGCACCGGGGAGCTGTTTTTT. Residues: CASTFDLSTGELFF. The chain recombines TRBV5-4 with TRBJ2-2; D is unresolved. Germline assignment: CDR1 SGHNT and CDR2 YYREEE (reference sequence). This CDR3 comprises 14 residues. Trimming stripped 6 bases from V and 4 bases from J, with 13 bases between.

V and J are TRBV6-1 and TRBJ2-5, with 8 bases lining up with TRBD2. The CDR3 is 17 amino acids. Unmatched junction bases numbered 9, after V lost 1 base and J lost 2 bases. Per germline, CDR1 MNHNS and CDR2 SASEGT. The CDR3 spells CASSEGWSSGPQETQYF. The CDR3 bases are TGTGCCAGCAGTGAAGGGTGGTCTAGCGGGCCTCAAGAGACCCAGTACTTC.

V usage is TRBV12-3 or TRBV12-4 and J usage is TRBJ1-1; 7 nucleotides agree with TRBD1. This CDR3 comprises 12 residues. V lost 4 bases and J lost 6; bases outside the gene matches: 2. CDR3 DNA: TGTGCCAGCAGTTCCAGGGGGGCTGAAGCTTTCTTT. Encoded protein: CASSSRGAEAFF.